One and the same sample provided the 13 T cell receptor beta chains below, sequenced in a study of T cells after yellow fever vaccination. TCRdb processed the 5' RACE reads anew with MiXCR; each CDR3 protein has one entry. The sample carries some 170,000 distinct CDR3 sequences, around 8.5% recorded once. The sample in question was CD8+ T cells sorted from PBMCs, obtained 45 days after the yellow fever booster vaccination. All receptors derive from a man between 18 and 35 years old who received the YFV17D yellow fever vaccine.

This clonotype has more than one count but fewer than ten. V is TRBV4-1 and J is TRBJ1-4; D gene ambiguous. Trimming pared 3 bases from V and 8 bases from J, leaving 13 bases between. The CDR3 is 14 amino acids. Looked up from germline, CDR1 is MGHRA and CDR2 is YSYEKL. As DNA, the CDR3 is TGCGCCAGCAGCCAGGGAACTATACGGGAAAAACTGTTTTTT. Translating gives CASSQGTIREKLFF.

The chain couples TRBV7-9 to TRBJ1-1; 7 bases align to TRBD1. This CDR3 region has 17 residues. Germline assignment: CDR1 SEHNR and CDR2 FQNEAQ (reference sequence). Germline trimming cut 5 bases from V and 0 bases from J; bases unmatched to any gene: 12. DNA of the CDR3: TGTGCCAGCAGCCCAGGGACAGCCACCCTAATGAACACTGAAGCTTTCTTT. It codes for CASSPGTATLMNTEAFF.

This clonotype came up a few times. The rearrangement links TRBV7-9 to TRBJ1-5; 8 positions match TRBD1. The V gene end was trimmed by 5 bases and the J gene end by 2 bases; junction bases not matched to a gene: 2. From germline, CDR1 is SEHNR and CDR2 FQNEAQ (reference sequence). This CDR3 is built from 14 residues. For the CDR3, the DNA is TGTGCCAGCAGCAAGGGACAGGGCAATCAGCCCCAGCATTTT. Residues: CASSKGQGNQPQHF.

This clonotype has just a few counts. CDR3: CASSQDFNGVYEQYF. The CDR3 DNA is TGCGCCAGCAGCCAAGATTTCAACGGGGTCTACGAGCAGTACTTC. V is TRBV4-3 and J is TRBJ2-7, with D possibly TRBD2 on 5 matching bases. Germline CDR1 is LGHNA and CDR2 is YSLEER. Deletions cut 0 bases from V and 3 bases from J, with 12 bases between. The CDR3 contains 15 residues.

This clonotype has more than one count but fewer than ten. The chain employs TRBV20-1 and TRBJ2-3, with D possibly being TRBD2 (6 bases). The germline gives CDR1 DFQATT, CDR2 SNEGSKA (reference sequence). V dropped 2 bases and J dropped 2 bases, with 17 bases sitting between them. This CDR3 has 16 residues. The chain's CDR3 is CSARLHGPDYTDTQYF. Written as DNA, the CDR3 is TGCAGTGCTAGACTACACGGCCCGGACTACACAGATACGCAGTATTTT.

The chain has TRBV4-3 and TRBJ1-2; D perhaps matches TRBD1 (5 bases). This CDR3 has 15 residues. Trimming pared 3 bases from V and 8 bases from J, leaving 19 bases between. Germline CDR1 reads LGHNA; CDR2 reads YSLEER. The CDR3 bases are TGCGCCAGCAGCCATATAGGACAAGATAGTTACGGCTACACCTTC. Amino acid sequence: CASSHIGQDSYGYTF.

In its sample, this clonotype was seen a few times. The rearrangement links TRBV7-2 to TRBJ2-3; perhaps TRBD2 as D (6 bases). The CDR3 is 16 amino acids. V was clipped by 1 base and J by 6 bases, with 17 bases between them. The germline gives CDR1 SGHTA, CDR2 FQGNSA. The CDR3 bases are TGTGCCAGCAGCTTAGTTTATAGGTTAGCGGCCGATACGCAGTATTTT. As protein: CASSLVYRLAADTQYF.

In this sample, this clonotype turned up many times. This chain joins TRBV7-8 and TRBJ2-1, with D perhaps assigned TRBD1 or TRBD2 (5 bases each). Deletions cut 5 bases from V and 10 bases from J, with 15 bases between. The CDR3 runs 13 residues. Germline V CDR1 and CDR2: SGHVS, FQNEAQ. CDR3 sequence reads: CASSPSSWGEQFF. The CDR3 DNA is TGTGCCAGCAGCCCTTCGAGCTGGGGGGAGCAGTTCTTC.

The chain joins TRBV21-1 to TRBJ2-4; no check of the table's D call, TRBD1, against the DNA was made. TRBV21-1 constitutes a pseudogene. This CDR3 comprises 14 residues. This CDR3 reads CASSTGQGKNIQYF. In DNA form, the CDR3 reads TGTGCCAGCAGCACGGGACAGGGGAAAAACATTCAGTACTTC.

The rearrangement uses TRBV6-5 and TRBJ2-1, with a possible D match to TRBD2 (5 bases). Trimming removed 5 bases at V and 4 bases at J, with 15 bases between. This CDR3 comprises 15 residues. CDR1 is MNHEY and CDR2 is SVGAGI in the germline V gene. The CDR3 bases are TGTGCCAGCAGTGCCTCTAGCACATTATACAATGAGCAGTTCTTC. Its protein is CASSASSTLYNEQFF.

The rearrangement links TRBV7-8 to TRBJ1-2; D remains ambiguous. With 1 base removed from V and 4 bases from J, the gap between germline ends came to 16 bases. CDR1 SGHVS and CDR2 FQNEAQ come from the germline V gene. The CDR3 is 16 amino acids. The CDR3 is CASSLVPGRNSYGYTF. As DNA, the CDR3 is TGTGCCAGCAGCTTAGTCCCCGGCAGAAACAGCTATGGCTACACCTTC.

With respect to this clonotype: Germline is not matched at one junction end, which may reflect a read error. The J gene is TRBJ2-3, the V gene TRBV5-1; a possible D gene is TRBD1 (5 bases). Germline CDR1 reads SGHRS; CDR2 reads YFSETQ. CDR3 size: 17 residues. The CDR3 DNA is TGCGCCAGCAGCTTGGCCTTTGGGGCTGGGCCGTCAGATACGGAGTATTTT. It encodes CASSLAFGAGPSDTEYF.

V usage is TRBV4-1 and J usage is TRBJ2-1; D is ambiguous. The ends were cut back, 4 bases at V and 4 bases at J, with 11 bases in the middle. This CDR3 is 14 amino acids long. Germline V CDR1 and CDR2: MGHRA, YSYEKL. CDR3 amino acids: CASSPTVRYNEQFF. DNA for the CDR3: TGCGCCAGCAGCCCAACGGTGCGGTACAATGAGCAGTTCTTC.